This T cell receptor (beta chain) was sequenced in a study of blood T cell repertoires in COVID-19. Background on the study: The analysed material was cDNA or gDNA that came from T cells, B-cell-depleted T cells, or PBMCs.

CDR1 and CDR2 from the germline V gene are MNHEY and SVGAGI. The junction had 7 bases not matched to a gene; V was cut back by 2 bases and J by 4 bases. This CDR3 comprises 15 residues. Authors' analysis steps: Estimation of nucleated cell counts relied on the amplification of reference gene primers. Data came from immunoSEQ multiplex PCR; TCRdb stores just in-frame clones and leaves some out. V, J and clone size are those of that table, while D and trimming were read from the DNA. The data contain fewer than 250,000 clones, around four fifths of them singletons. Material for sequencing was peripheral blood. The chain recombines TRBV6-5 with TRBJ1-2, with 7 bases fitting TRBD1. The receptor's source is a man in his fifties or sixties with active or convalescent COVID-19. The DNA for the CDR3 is TGTGCCAGCAGTTACACTCCAAGGGGGCCCTATGGCTACACCTTC. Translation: CASSYTPRGPYGYTF.